Listed below are T cell receptor beta chains from one sample, sequenced in a study of blood T cell repertoires in COVID-19. Sequencing was performed with immunoSEQ multiplex PCR; in TCRdb, only in-frame clones are kept and a portion is missing. The top ten clones hold over 1.5% of a sample with 300,000 to 400,000 clones, less than 85% of them seen once. The material sequenced was PBMCs or T cells enriched from blood (not recorded which). These receptor sequences come from a woman between 25 and 40 years old who had been exposed to COVID-19. The CDR3 runs from the conserved cysteine through the conserved F or W. D genes are given only for firm matches. The size entry is marked missing in some rows and otherwise reads once, few, many or a size class.

d_call	v_call	clone_size	j_call	cdr3_nt	cdr3_aa
NA	TRBV28	NA	TRBJ1-1	TGTGCCAGCAGTTCCCCGACGGGTGGGAACACTGAAGCTTTCTTT	CASSSPTGGNTEAFF
TRBD1	TRBV2	NA	TRBJ1-6	TGTGCCAGCAGTCCGGGACAGGGGAGTTCACCCCTCCACTTT	CASSPGQGSSPLHF
NA	TRBV11-2	NA	TRBJ1-5	TGTGCCAGCAGTAACAGAGGGGGAACCGGCAATCAGCCCCAGCATTTT	CASSNRGGTGNQPQHF
TRBD1	TRBV2	once	TRBJ1-3	TGTGCCAGCATGGGACAGACTGGAAACACCATATATTTT	CASMGQTGNTIYF
NA	TRBV7-2	NA	TRBJ1-1	TGTGCCAGCAGCTTTCCCTCGGGGAACACTGAAGCTTTCTTT	CASSFPSGNTEAFF
TRBD1	TRBV2	NA	TRBJ1-5	TGTGCCAGCAGTCCCGGGACAGCTCTTGAACAGCCCCAGCATTTT	CASSPGTALEQPQHF
TRBD2	TRBV30	NA	TRBJ2-1	TGTGCCTGGAGTAAGGGACTAGCGGGGTACAATGAGCAGTTCTTC	CAWSKGLAGYNEQFF
NA	TRBV5-8	once	TRBJ2-6	TGTGCCAGCAGCTCGGGACACCTATTCTCTGGGGCCAACGTCCTGACTTTC	CASSSGHLFSGANVLTF
TRBD1	TRBV28	NA	TRBJ1-3	TGTGCCAGCAGTTTCACGGGACAGGGGAGAAACACCATATATTTT	CASSFTGQGRNTIYF
TRBD2	TRBV7-9	NA	TRBJ2-3	TGTGCCAGCAGCCGTAGCGGGGGGGGGCAAGATACGCAGTATTTT	CASSRSGGGQDTQYF
NA	TRBV30	NA	TRBJ1-2	TGTGCCTGGACCCGGGGGGCGAACTATGGCTACACCTTC	CAWTRGANYGYTF
NA	TRBV12-3/TRBV12-4	few	TRBJ1-4	TGTGCCAGCAGTTTGAGTGAAAAACTGTTTTTT	CASSLSEKLFF
NA	TRBV27	NA	TRBJ2-7	TGTGCCACCCCCCCGCGGGCTAGAGACCTAGAGGAGCAGTACTTC	CATPPRARDLEEQYF
TRBD1	TRBV19	NA	TRBJ2-3	TGTGCAGTTGGTCCCGGACAGGGGAGCACAGATACGCAGTATTTT	CAVGPGQGSTDTQYF
TRBD2	TRBV6-6	NA	TRBJ2-7	TGTGCCAGCAGTTACTCAGCAGGGAGGGACTACGAGCAGTACTTC	CASSYSAGRDYEQYF
NA	TRBV7-9	NA	TRBJ2-2	TGTGCCAGCACCCTGGGCTACGGGGACACCGGGGAGCTGTTTTTT	CASTLGYGDTGELFF
TRBD2	TRBV30	NA	TRBJ2-1	TGTGCCTGGTCTCGACTAGCGGGCTATTACAATGAGCAGTTCTTC	CAWSRLAGYYNEQFF
NA	TRBV7-3	once	TRBJ1-2	TGTGCCAGCAGCCCCGGAGGGTTCAATGGCTACACCTTC	CASSPGGFNGYTF
TRBD1	TRBV4-1	NA	TRBJ2-7	TGCGCCAGCAGCCAAGGAGATCAGGACAGGACCTACGAGCAGTACTTC	CASSQGDQDRTYEQYF